There are a few counts of the clone carrying this T cell receptor (beta chain). The antigen remains undetermined. This sample is part of a study of cytotoxic CD8 clonotypes in ibrutinib-treated CLL. Across the whole study: Partial responders approximately 24, complete 2; roughly 12 progressed and roughly 14 stayed in remission by median roughly 6 years. General study results and limits: Public clonotypes proved infrequent, and on treatment they shrank or remained steady.

TCR beta libraries used around 2.2 micrograms of DNA from cryopreserved PBMCs. T cells were sequenced at a targeted depth of 1 in 200,000 to 1 in 1 million. Assay: immunoSEQ multiplex PCR; the TCRdb copy retains only in-frame clones and omits some. The sample yields hundreds of thousands of clones, under 75% seen once. In germline, CDR1 is LNHDA, CDR2 SQIVND (reference sequence). The V end lost 3 bases, the J end lost 0 bases, and 6 bases lay between the germline ends. The CDR3 totals 15 residues. The sequence derives from a human donor with chronic lymphocytic leukemia. The chain carries TRBV19 and TRBJ2-6; D is undetermined. Sample: PBMCs, taken after 24 months of ibrutinib treatment. The CDR3 region is CASSILSSGANVLTF. DNA for the CDR3: TGTGCCAGTAGTATCTTGAGCTCTGGGGCCAACGTCCTGACTTTC.